The clone carrying this TCR beta chain showed up many times. The antigen remains unidentified. This entry comes from a study of T-cell reconstitution after alpha-beta-depleted transplantation in children. Overall study results and limits: Two months or so post-transplant, alpha-beta T cells reportedly derived from several hundred expanded graft clones. One year after transplant, T-cell counts and diversity came mostly from newly produced T cells.

V was clipped by 3 bases and J by 6 bases; unmatched bases: 9. The CDR3 has 16 amino acids. The library targeted TCRbeta and was prepared with unique molecular identifiers. TCRdb re-called the PCR reads with MiXCR, one entry per CDR3 protein. The table records a few hundred thousand distinct CDR3 sequences, about a quarter of them present only once. The TCR comes from a girl aged 2 to 10 with Fanconi anemia, due to receive a stem cell transplant. The chain has TRBV12-3 or TRBV12-4 and TRBJ2-3, with 10 bases aligning to TRBD2. Here the sequenced sample was PBMCs, taken before TCRalphabeta/CD19-depleted stem cell transplant. The CDR3 spells CASSFPLGLAVDTQYF. The CDR3, as DNA: TGTGCCAGCAGTTTTCCCCTAGGACTAGCGGTGGATACGCAGTATTTT.